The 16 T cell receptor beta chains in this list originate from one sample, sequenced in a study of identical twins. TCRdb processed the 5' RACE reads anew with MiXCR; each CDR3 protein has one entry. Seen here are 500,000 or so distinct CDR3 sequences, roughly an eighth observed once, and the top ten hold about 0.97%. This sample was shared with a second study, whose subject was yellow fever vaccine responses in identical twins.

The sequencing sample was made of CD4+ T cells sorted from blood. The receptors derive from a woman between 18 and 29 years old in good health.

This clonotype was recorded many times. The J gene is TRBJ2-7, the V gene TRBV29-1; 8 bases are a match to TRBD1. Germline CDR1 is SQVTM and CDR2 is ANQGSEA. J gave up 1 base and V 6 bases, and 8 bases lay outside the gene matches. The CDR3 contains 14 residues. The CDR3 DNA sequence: TGCAGCGTGGTGGGGACAGGAAGTTCCTACGAGCAGTACTTC. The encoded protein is CSVVGTGSSYEQYF.

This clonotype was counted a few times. CDR3 amino acids: CASSLNQGAYNEQFF. CDR3 bases: TGTGCCAGCAGCCTTAATCAGGGGGCCTACAATGAGCAGTTCTTC. The chain joins TRBV7-2 to TRBJ2-1, with 7 nucleotides matching TRBD1. This CDR3 contains 15 residues. The V segment lost 5 bases and the J segment 2 bases; nucleotides outside the gene matches: 6. Germline V lookup: CDR1 SGHTA, CDR2 FQGNSA. Looking up the rest from reference TRBV7-2 and TRBJ2-1 gives the full variable domain: GAGVSQSPSNKVTEKGKDVELRCDPISGHTALYWYRQSLGQGLEFLIYFQGNSAPDKSGLPSDRFSAERTGGSVSTLTIQRTQQEDSAVYLCASSLNQGAYNEQFFGPGTRLTVL.

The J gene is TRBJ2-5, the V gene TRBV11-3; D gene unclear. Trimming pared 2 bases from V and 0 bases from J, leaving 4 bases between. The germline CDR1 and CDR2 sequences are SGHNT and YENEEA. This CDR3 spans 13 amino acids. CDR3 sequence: CASSLHNQETQYF. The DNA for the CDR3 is TGTGCCAGCAGCTTACACAACCAAGAGACCCAGTACTTC. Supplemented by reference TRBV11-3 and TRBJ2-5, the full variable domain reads EAGVVQSPRYKIIEKKQPVAFWCNPISGHNTLYWYLQNLGQGPELLIRYENEEAVDDSQLPKDRFSAERLKGVDSTLKIQPAELGDSAVYLCASSLHNQETQYFGPGTRLLVL.

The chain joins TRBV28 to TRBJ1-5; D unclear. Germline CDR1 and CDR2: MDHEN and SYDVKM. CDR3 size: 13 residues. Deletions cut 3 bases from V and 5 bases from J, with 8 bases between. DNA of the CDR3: TGTGCCAGCAGTTTTCAGGAGTATCAGCCCCAGCATTTT. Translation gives CASSFQEYQPQHF.

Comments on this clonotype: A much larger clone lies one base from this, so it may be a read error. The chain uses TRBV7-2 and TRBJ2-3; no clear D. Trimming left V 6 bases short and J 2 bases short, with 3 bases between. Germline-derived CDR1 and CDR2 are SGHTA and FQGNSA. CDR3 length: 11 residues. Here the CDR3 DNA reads TGTGCCAGCAGAGTCACAGATACGCAGTATTTT. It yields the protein CASRVTDTQYF.

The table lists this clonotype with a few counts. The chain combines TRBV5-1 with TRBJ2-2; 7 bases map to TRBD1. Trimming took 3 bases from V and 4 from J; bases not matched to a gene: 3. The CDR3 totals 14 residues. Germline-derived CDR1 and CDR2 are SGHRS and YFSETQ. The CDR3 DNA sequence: TGCGCCAGCAGCTCACAGGGGTCCACCGGGGAGCTGTTTTTT. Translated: CASSSQGSTGELFF. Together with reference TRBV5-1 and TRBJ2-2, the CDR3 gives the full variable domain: KAGVTQTPRYLIKTRGQQVTLSCSPISGHRSVSWYQQTPGQGLQFLFEYFSETQRNKGNFPGRFSGRQFSNSRSEMNVSTLELGDSALYLCASSSQGSTGELFFGEGSRLTVL.

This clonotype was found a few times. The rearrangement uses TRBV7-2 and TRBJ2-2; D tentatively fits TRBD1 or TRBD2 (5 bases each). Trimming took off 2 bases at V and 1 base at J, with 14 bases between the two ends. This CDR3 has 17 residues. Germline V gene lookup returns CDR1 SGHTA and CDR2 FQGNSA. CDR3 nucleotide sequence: TGTGCCAGCAGCTTATCCACCGGGACGGGGAACACCGGGGAGCTGTTTTTT. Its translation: CASSLSTGTGNTGELFF.

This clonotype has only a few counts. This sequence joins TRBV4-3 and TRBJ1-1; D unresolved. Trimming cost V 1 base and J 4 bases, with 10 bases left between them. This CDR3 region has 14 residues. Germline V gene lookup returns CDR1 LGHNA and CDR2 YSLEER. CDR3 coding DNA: TGCGCCAGCAGCCAAGGCAGGAGTTCCACTGAAGCTTTCTTT. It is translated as CASSQGRSSTEAFF.

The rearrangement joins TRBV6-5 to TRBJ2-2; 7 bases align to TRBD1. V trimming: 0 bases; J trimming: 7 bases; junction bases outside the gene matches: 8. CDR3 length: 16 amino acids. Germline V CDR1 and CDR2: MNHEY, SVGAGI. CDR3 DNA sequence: TGTGCCAGCAGTTACTCTCGACAGGGTGGGAACGGGGAGCTGTTTTTT. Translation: CASSYSRQGGNGELFF.

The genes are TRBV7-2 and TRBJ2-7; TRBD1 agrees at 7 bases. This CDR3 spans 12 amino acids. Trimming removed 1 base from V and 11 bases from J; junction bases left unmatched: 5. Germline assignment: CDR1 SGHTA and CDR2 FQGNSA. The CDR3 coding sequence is TGTGCCAGCAGCTTAGTCGACAGGGCTGAGTACTTC. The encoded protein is CASSLVDRAEYF.

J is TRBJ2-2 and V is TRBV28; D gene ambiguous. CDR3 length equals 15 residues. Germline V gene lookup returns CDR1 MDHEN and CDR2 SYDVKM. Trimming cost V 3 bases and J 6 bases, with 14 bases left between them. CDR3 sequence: CASSFARPPSGELFF. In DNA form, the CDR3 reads TGTGCCAGCAGTTTTGCGAGACCACCCTCCGGGGAGCTGTTTTTT.

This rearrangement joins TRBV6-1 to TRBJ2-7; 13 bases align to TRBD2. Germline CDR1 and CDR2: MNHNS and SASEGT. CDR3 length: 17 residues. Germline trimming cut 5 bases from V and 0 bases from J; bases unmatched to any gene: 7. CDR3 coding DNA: TGTGCCAGCAGTAGACTAGCGGGAGGCTCCAGCTCCTACGAGCAGTACTTC. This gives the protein CASSRLAGGSSSYEQYF.

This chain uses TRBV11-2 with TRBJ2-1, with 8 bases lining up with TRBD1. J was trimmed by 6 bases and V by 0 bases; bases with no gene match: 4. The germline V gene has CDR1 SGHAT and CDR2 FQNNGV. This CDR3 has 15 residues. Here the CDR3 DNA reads TGTGCCAGCAGCTTAGATATTGACAGGGGCAATGAGCAGTTCTTC. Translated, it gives CASSLDIDRGNEQFF.

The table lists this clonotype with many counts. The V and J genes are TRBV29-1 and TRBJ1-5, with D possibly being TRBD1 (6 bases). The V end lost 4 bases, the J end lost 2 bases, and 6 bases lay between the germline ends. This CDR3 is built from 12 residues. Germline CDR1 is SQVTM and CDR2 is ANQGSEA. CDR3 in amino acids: CSVGTGNQPQHF. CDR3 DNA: TGCAGCGTTGGGACAGGCAATCAGCCCCAGCATTTT.

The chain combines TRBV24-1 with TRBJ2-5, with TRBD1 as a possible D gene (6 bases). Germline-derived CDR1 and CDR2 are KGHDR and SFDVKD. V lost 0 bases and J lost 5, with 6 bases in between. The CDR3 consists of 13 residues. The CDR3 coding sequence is TGTGCCACCAGTGATTTGAGGGGGGAGACCCAGTACTTC. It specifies CATSDLRGETQYF.

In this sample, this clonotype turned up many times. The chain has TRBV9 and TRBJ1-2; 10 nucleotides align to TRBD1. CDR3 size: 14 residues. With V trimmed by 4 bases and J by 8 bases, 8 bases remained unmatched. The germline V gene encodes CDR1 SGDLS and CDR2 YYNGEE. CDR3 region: CASSPGQGERGYTF. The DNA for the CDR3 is TGTGCCAGCAGCCCCGGACAGGGGGAACGGGGCTACACCTTC.